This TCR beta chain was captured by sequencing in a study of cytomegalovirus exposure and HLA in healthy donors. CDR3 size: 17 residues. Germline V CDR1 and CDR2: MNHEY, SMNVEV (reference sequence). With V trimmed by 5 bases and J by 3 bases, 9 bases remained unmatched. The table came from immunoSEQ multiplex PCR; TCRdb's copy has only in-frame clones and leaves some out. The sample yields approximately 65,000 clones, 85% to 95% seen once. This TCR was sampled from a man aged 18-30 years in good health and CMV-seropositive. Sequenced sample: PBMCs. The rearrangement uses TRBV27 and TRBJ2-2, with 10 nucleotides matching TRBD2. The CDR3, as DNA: TGTGCCAGCAGTCCCCCCGGACTAGCGGCCGACACCGGGGAGCTGTTTTTT. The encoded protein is CASSPPGLAADTGELFF.